These T cell receptor beta chains were read from a single sample in a study of beta chain features in type 1 diabetes. Method: immunoSEQ multiplex PCR; TCRdb's copy keeps in-frame clones and lacks some. The table lists 900,000 or so clones, about a sixth of them singletons. The sequenced sample was naive CD4+ T cells from blood. All receptors derive from a woman between 18 and 29 years old in good health. CDR3s include the opening cysteine and the closing phenylalanine or tryptophan. A D gene is named only where the DNA matches it firmly.

TRBV27,NA,TRBJ1-2,CASRAGGMGTYYGYTF
TRBV19,TRBD2,TRBJ2-1,CASSGPRGRANEQFF
TRBV5-6,TRBD2,TRBJ2-1,CASSPGLAGASYNEQFF
TRBV28,NA,TRBJ1-5,CASSMDSNQPQHF
TRBV2,NA,TRBJ2-7,CASSKDSNTYEQYF
TRBV7-2,TRBD2,TRBJ2-3,CASSLLGAGAVSTDTQYF
TRBV27,TRBD2,TRBJ2-1,CASSLMGLAINEQFF
TRBV29-1,NA,TRBJ2-6,CSVGSGSGANVLTF
TRBV7-9,NA,TRBJ2-1,CASSRGPSYNEQFF
TRBV6-1,TRBD2,TRBJ2-3,CASSEQASGSDTQYF
TRBV11-3,NA,TRBJ1-1,CASSSGQTFEAFF
TRBV18,NA,TRBJ2-1,CASSPTSSYNEQFF
TRBV6-1,NA,TRBJ2-6,CASSFGSGANVLTF
TRBV5-1,TRBD2,TRBJ2-1,CASSLGSSGRLSEQFF
TRBV18,NA,TRBJ2-7,CASSPDLSYEQYF
TRBV28,NA,TRBJ2-6,CASSSPGAGANVLTF
TRBV7-3,NA,TRBJ2-1,CASSLHRAGNEQFF
TRBV16,NA,TRBJ2-1,CASSQSHVDEQFF
TRBV6-5,NA,TRBJ2-5,CASSPRTPPETQYF
TRBV6-5,TRBD2,TRBJ2-7,CASSFTGTSLYEQYF
TRBV18,NA,TRBJ2-1,CASSPPPGGEQFF
TRBV5-1,TRBD2,TRBJ2-1,CASSASGGNEQFF
TRBV4-1,TRBD2,TRBJ2-5,CASSQGPSGRANQETQYF
TRBV27,TRBD2,TRBJ2-5,CASRALPQSGAQYF
TRBV7-9,TRBD1,TRBJ2-5,CASSLTGGVETQYF
TRBV7-2,NA,TRBJ2-1,CASTLNPGNEQFF
TRBV5-6,NA,TRBJ2-1,CASSLEANNEQFF
TRBV7-2,TRBD2,TRBJ2-7,CASCATSGGSYEQYF
TRBV4-3,NA,TRBJ1-5,CASSQDLSNQPQHF
TRBV2,NA,TRBJ2-7,CASIPGGGIYEQYF
TRBV29-1,NA,TRBJ2-3,CSVGQGTDTQYF
TRBV25-1,TRBD1,TRBJ1-1,CASSEWLDRGAFF
TRBV19,NA,TRBJ2-3,CASNDRPTDTQYF
TRBV11-2,NA,TRBJ2-1,CASSLVSAVSYNEQFF
TRBV6-6,NA,TRBJ1-5,CASSNKQGGQPQHF
TRBV7-2,NA,TRBJ2-2,CASSSLPTGELFF
TRBV7-9,NA,TRBJ1-2,CASTRGGSGIYGYTF
TRBV28,NA,TRBJ2-7,CASNLKPHEQYF
TRBV11-2,TRBD2,TRBJ2-5,CASSARTSGWQETQYF